The 18 T cell receptor beta chains in this list originate from one sample, sequenced in a study of cytomegalovirus exposure and HLA in healthy donors. The PCR made use of 60 Vbeta and 13 Jbeta primers. TCRdb's copy holds only in-frame clones and misses some; the assay was immunoSEQ multiplex PCR. Of under 150,000 clones listed, over 75% were seen once; the top ten hold 1.7%. Material for sequencing was PBMCs. The receptors were sampled from a woman aged 25 to 39 in good health and CMV-seronegative.

The V and J genes are TRBV4-1 and TRBJ2-1, with D unclear. From germline, CDR1 is MGHRA and CDR2 YSYEKL. This CDR3 has 15 amino acids. Deletions cut 0 bases from V and 7 bases from J, with 13 bases between. The CDR3, as DNA: TGCGCCAGCAGCCAAGATCACGCCACGGAGAATGAGCAGTTCTTC. Protein: CASSQDHATENEQFF.

The chain recombines TRBV2 with TRBJ2-7; a possible D gene is TRBD1 (6 bases). CDR3 length equals 15 residues. Trimming cost V 5 bases and J 2 bases, with 16 bases left between them. Germline CDR1 SNHLY, CDR2 FYNNEI. CDR3 in DNA: TGTGCCAGCAGTAATCGACAGGAAGCGCCCTACGAGCAGTACTTC. Protein: CASSNRQEAPYEQYF.

V gene TRBV11-2 combines with J gene TRBJ2-3; D might be TRBD1 (6 bases). V lost 3 bases and J lost 8, with 12 bases in between. The germline CDR1 and CDR2 sequences are SGHAT and FQNNGV. This CDR3 has 13 amino acids. CDR3 amino acids: CASSFQGWGTQYF. DNA for the CDR3: TGTGCCAGCAGCTTTCAGGGGTGGGGTACGCAGTATTTT.

This clone came up once. The J gene is TRBJ2-2, the V gene TRBV11-2; D not resolved. V was trimmed by 5 bases and J by 6 bases, leaving 10 bases between them. Germline V CDR1 and CDR2: SGHAT, FQNNGV. CDR3 length: 13 residues. This CDR3 is CASSPNRAGELFF. The CDR3 DNA follows: TGTGCCAGCAGCCCAAATCGGGCCGGGGAGCTGTTTTTT.

The V gene is TRBV2, the J gene TRBJ2-5; TRBD2 agrees at 11 bases. CDR3 length: 15 amino acids. Germline CDR1 reads SNHLY; CDR2 reads FYNNEI. V dropped 4 bases and J dropped 5; count of bases not matched to a gene: 6. The CDR3 protein is CASSARLAGLETQYF. DNA for the CDR3: TGTGCCAGCAGTGCGAGACTAGCGGGGTTGGAGACCCAGTACTTC.

The V call is TRBV27, the J call TRBJ1-1, with TRBD1 as a possible D gene (5 bases). The CDR3 length is 13 residues. Germline lookup yields CDR1 MNHEY and CDR2 SMNVEV (reference sequence). Trimming removed 3 bases at V and 1 base at J, with 6 bases between. The CDR3 nucleotides read TGTGCCAGCAGTTTCGGACAGAACACTGAAGCTTTCTTT. Amino acid sequence: CASSFGQNTEAFF.

V gene TRBV5-4 combines with J gene TRBJ2-5; 8 bases are a match to TRBD1. The V segment lost 3 bases and the J segment 5 bases; nucleotides outside the gene matches: 6. This CDR3 is built from 14 residues. CDR1 is SGHNT, CDR2 YYREEE, per germline (reference sequence). The DNA for the CDR3 is TGTGCCAGCAGCTCCGGACAGGGACGGGAGACCCAGTACTTC. It translates to CASSSGQGRETQYF.

The V call is TRBV5-1, the J call TRBJ1-1, with D possibly being TRBD1 (6 bases). V was shortened by 3 bases and J by 7 bases, with 10 bases between the two germline ends. There are 12 residues in the CDR3. Germline CDR1 reads SGHRS; CDR2 reads YFSETQ. CDR3 sequence (DNA): TGCGCCAGCAGCTCCCGGACAGATGAAGCTTTCTTT. This sequence encodes CASSSRTDEAFF.

This chain links TRBV7-6 with TRBJ1-1; D unresolved. The CDR3 contains 13 residues. V shed 4 bases and J shed 0 bases, with 6 bases lying between them. Germline assignment: CDR1 SGHVS and CDR2 FNYEAQ. The chain's CDR3 is CASSSSMNTEAFF. CDR3 in DNA: TGTGCCAGCAGCTCGAGTATGAACACTGAAGCTTTCTTT.

This chain links TRBV10-3 with TRBJ1-2; 9 bases fit TRBD1. CDR3 length: 12 residues. Trimming took 6 bases from V and 7 from J; bases not matched to a gene: 3. CDR1 is ENHRY and CDR2 is SYGVKD in the germline V gene. DNA of the CDR3: TGTGCCATCAGGGACAGGGGAACTGGCTACACCTTC. Protein sequence: CAIRDRGTGYTF.

The chain uses TRBV10-3 and TRBJ1-1, with TRBD1 matching 8 bases. V shed 6 bases, J shed 3 bases, and the junction held 0 bases outside the gene matches. This CDR3 is 12 amino acids long. Germline CDR1 and CDR2: ENHRY and SYGVKD. The DNA for the CDR3 is TGTGCCATCAGACAGGGGGACACTGAAGCTTTCTTT. It translates to CAIRQGDTEAFF.

V is TRBV7-7 and J is TRBJ2-5, with a weak D call TRBD2 (5 bases). The CDR3 length is 14 residues. Trimming stripped 8 bases from V and 3 bases from J, with 16 bases between. CDR1 SSHAT and CDR2 FNYEAQ come from the germline V gene (reference sequence). This CDR3 is CASSAYGVKETQYF. CDR3 sequence (DNA): TGTGCCAGCTCGGCCTACGGGGTCAAAGAGACCCAGTACTTC.

The chain has TRBV2 and TRBJ2-1; 7 bases match TRBD2. The trim removed 8 bases at V and 9 bases at J, leaving 7 bases unmatched. CDR1 SNHLY and CDR2 FYNNEI come from the germline V gene. This CDR3 has 12 amino acids. Here the CDR3 reads CASGQPGGEQFF. CDR3 nucleotides: TGTGCCAGCGGCCAGCCGGGGGGTGAGCAGTTCTTC.

The chain has TRBV5-4 and TRBJ1-2; D is possibly TRBD1 (5 bases). This CDR3 has 13 amino acids. V gave up 1 base and J gave up 7 bases, with 11 bases separating them. Looked up from germline, CDR1 is SGHNT and CDR2 is YYREEE (reference sequence). The CDR3 sequence is CASSLTGESGYTF. In DNA form, the CDR3 reads TGTGCCAGCAGCTTGACAGGCGAAAGTGGCTACACCTTC.

The rearrangement uses TRBV6-5 and TRBJ2-5; the match to TRBD2 covers 7 bases. Germline-derived CDR1 and CDR2 are MNHEY and SVGAGI. J lost 8 bases, V lost 6 bases, and 9 bases had no gene match. The CDR3 length is 13 residues. The CDR3 protein is CASRAGVQGTQYF. The CDR3 DNA follows: TGTGCCAGCAGGGCGGGGGTACAAGGAACCCAGTACTTC.

The rearrangement joins TRBV7-2 to TRBJ2-7; D is undetermined. This CDR3 region has 11 residues. Germline CDR1 SGHTA, CDR2 FQGNSA. V gave up 4 bases and J gave up 7 bases, with 8 bases separating them. The DNA for the CDR3 is TGTGCCAGCAGCTCCTACTTGGAGCAGTACTTC. Residues: CASSSYLEQYF.

The chain has TRBV7-2 and TRBJ1-1; weak D call: TRBD1 (6 bases). In germline, CDR1 is SGHTA, CDR2 FQGNSA. The CDR3 length is 15 residues. V gave up 2 bases and J gave up 6 bases, with 16 bases separating them. Here the CDR3 reads CASSLRSTGKAEAFF. CDR3 nucleotides: TGTGCCAGCAGCTTAAGATCAACAGGGAAAGCTGAAGCTTTCTTT.

V usage is TRBV6-5 and J usage is TRBJ2-7; TRBD1 matches 7 bases. CDR3 length: 15 residues. Germline V gene data show CDR1 as MNHEY and CDR2 as SVGAGI. J was trimmed by 2 bases and V by 0 bases; bases with no gene match: 4. Here the CDR3 reads CASSYSRDRAYEQYF. CDR3 nucleotide sequence: TGTGCCAGCAGTTACTCGAGGGACAGAGCCTACGAGCAGTACTTC.